Below, 4 T cell receptor beta chains from the same sample are listed, as sequenced in a study of blood T cell repertoires in COVID-19. Assay: immunoSEQ multiplex PCR; the TCRdb copy retains only in-frame clones and omits some. The sample lists 200,000 to 250,000 clones, about 90% occurring once. Input material: peripheral blood. The receptors shown here come from a woman in her fifties or sixties with acute or convalescent COVID-19.

The chain carries TRBV6-6 and TRBJ2-1; D call uncertain. Trimming left V 5 bases short and J 7 bases short, with 15 bases between. Germline CDR1 and CDR2: MNHNY and SVGAGI (reference sequence). The CDR3 is 14 residues long. The CDR3 sequence: CASSPGSYGNEQFF. The DNA of the CDR3 is TGTGCCAGCAGTCCCGGGTCCTATGGGAATGAGCAGTTCTTC.

The chain couples TRBV7-9 to TRBJ2-7; TRBD1 matches 9 bases. CDR3 size: 14 residues. The V and J ends lost 2 bases and 4 bases, in that order; junction bases with no gene match: 3. The germline V gene has CDR1 SEHNR and CDR2 FQNEAQ (reference sequence). The CDR3 reads CASSLSGQGYEQYF. For the CDR3, the DNA is TGTGCCAGCAGCTTATCGGGACAGGGTTACGAGCAGTACTTC.

This clone was recorded only once. The rearrangement uses TRBV28 and TRBJ2-1; 10 bases fit TRBD1. The CDR3 has 16 residues. The ends lost 4 bases at V and 6 bases at J; junction bases unmatched: 9. Germline loops: CDR1 MDHEN, CDR2 SYDVKM. CDR3 in amino acids: CASSSSGQGRPNEQFF. The DNA of the CDR3 is TGTGCCAGCAGTTCCTCGGGACAGGGGCGGCCCAATGAGCAGTTCTTC. Full variable domain (rest looked up from reference TRBV28 and TRBJ2-1): DVKVTQSSRYLVKRTGEKVFLECVQDMDHENMFWYRQDPGLGLRLIYFSYDVKMKEKGDIPEGYSVSREKKERFSLILESASTNQTSMYLCASSSSGQGRPNEQFFGPGTRLTVL.

The J gene is TRBJ2-1, the V gene TRBV19; TRBD2 might be the D (5 bases). Trimming removed 0 bases at V and 6 bases at J, with 12 bases between. The germline gives CDR1 LNHDA, CDR2 SQIVND (reference sequence). CDR3 length: 15 amino acids. The CDR3 loop reads CASSIDSVFFNEQFF. The DNA of the CDR3 is TGTGCCAGTAGTATAGATAGCGTTTTCTTCAATGAGCAGTTCTTC.